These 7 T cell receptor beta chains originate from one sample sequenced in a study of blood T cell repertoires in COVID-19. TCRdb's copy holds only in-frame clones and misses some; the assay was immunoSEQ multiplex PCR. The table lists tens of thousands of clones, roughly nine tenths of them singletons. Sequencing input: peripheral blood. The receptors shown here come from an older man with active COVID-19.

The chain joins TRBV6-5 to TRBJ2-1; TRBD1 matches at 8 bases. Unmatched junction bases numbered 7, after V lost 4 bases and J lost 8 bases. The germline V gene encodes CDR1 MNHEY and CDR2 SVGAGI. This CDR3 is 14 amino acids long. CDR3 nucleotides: TGTGCCAGCAGTTTTACAGGGGGAAGGGATGAGCAGTTCTTC. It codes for CASSFTGGRDEQFF.

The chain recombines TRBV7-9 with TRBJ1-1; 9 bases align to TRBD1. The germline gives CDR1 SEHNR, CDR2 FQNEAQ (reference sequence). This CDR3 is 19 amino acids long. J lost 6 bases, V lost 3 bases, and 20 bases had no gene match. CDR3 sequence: CASSLGTGRDVARGAEAFF. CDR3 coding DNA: TGTGCCAGCAGCTTGGGGACAGGGCGGGATGTAGCTCGAGGCGCTGAAGCTTTCTTT.

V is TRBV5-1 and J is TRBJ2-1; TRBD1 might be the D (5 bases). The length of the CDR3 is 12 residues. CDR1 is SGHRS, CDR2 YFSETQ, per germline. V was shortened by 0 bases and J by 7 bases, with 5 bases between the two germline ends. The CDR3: CASSLEGNEQFF. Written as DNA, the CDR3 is TGCGCCAGCAGCTTGGAGGGGAATGAGCAGTTCTTC.

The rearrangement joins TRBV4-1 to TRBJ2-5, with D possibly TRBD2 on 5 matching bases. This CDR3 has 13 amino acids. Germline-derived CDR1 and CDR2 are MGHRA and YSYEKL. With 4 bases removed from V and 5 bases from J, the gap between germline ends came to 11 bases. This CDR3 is CASSPPGFETQYF. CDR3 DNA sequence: TGCGCCAGCAGCCCCCCGGGGTTTGAGACCCAGTACTTC.

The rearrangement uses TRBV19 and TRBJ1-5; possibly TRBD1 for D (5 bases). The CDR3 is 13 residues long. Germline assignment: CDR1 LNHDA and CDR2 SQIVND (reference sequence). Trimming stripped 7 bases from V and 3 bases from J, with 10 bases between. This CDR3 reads CASNAGINQPQHF. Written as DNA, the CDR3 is TGTGCCAGTAATGCAGGGATCAATCAGCCCCAGCATTTT. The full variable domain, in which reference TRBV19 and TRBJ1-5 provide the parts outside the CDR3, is DGGITQSPKYLFRKEGQNVTLSCEQNLNHDAMYWYRQDPGQGLRLIYYSQIVNDFQKGDIAEGYSVSREKKESFPLTVTSAQKNPTAFYLCASNAGINQPQHFGDGTRLSIL.

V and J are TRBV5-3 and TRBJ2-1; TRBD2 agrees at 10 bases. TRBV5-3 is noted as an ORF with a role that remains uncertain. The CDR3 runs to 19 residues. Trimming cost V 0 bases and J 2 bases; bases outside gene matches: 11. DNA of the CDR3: TGTGCCAGAAGCTTGGCCCTACTAGCGGGGTTACGGGCCTACAATGAGCAGTTCTTC. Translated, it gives CARSLALLAGLRAYNEQFF.

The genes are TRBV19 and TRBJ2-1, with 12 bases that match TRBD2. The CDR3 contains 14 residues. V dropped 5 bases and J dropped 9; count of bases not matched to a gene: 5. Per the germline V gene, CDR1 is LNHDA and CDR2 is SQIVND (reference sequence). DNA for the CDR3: TGTGCCAGTAGTTCGATACTAGCGGGGGGTGAGCAGTTCTTC. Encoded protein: CASSSILAGGEQFF.